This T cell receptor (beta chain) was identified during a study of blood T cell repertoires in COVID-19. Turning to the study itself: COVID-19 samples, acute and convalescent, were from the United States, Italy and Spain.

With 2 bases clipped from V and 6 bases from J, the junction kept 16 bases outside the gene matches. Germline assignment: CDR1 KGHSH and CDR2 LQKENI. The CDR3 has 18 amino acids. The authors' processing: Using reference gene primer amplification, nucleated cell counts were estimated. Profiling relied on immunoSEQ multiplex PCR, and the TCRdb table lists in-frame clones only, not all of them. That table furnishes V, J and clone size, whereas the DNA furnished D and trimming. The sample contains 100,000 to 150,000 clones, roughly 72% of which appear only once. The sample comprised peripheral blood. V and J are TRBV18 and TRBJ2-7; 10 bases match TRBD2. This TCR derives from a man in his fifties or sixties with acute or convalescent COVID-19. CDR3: CASSPLGLAGERGSEQYF. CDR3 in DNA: TGTGCCAGCTCACCATTAGGCCTAGCGGGAGAGAGGGGGAGCGAGCAGTACTTC.